Shown below are 19 T cell receptor beta chains from a single sample sequenced in a study of shared clonotypes between healthy human individuals (dated by TCRdb to about 2020). The library relied on the immunoSEQ multiplex PCR assay. Not all clones reach the TCRdb copy of this immuneACCESS table, which keeps in-frame sequences only. Checked studies attribute under half of the gap to unresolved V genes and leave the rest unexplained. In all, the sample holds over 1.4 million clones, and more than 95% of those were seen once. 0.95% to 1.5% of the sample comes from the top ten. Material for sequencing was naive CD4+ T cells sorted from blood. Per the publication, the cell subset or site label means: CD45RA+ positively selected. The receptors shown here come from a man in his thirties or forties in good health.

This chain joins TRBV18 and TRBJ2-1; TRBD1 matches at 11 bases. This CDR3 has 15 residues. Unmatched junction bases numbered 3, after V lost 3 bases and J lost 5 bases. Per germline, CDR1 KGHSH and CDR2 LQKENI. DNA of the CDR3: TGTGCCAGCTCACCCGGGACAGGGGGTGACAATGAGCAGTTCTTC. It encodes CASSPGTGGDNEQFF.

The rearrangement joins TRBV5-4 to TRBJ2-7; a possible D gene is TRBD1 (5 bases). The V end lost 1 base, the J end lost 3 bases, and 11 bases lay between the germline ends. The CDR3 is 14 residues long. Germline CDR1 is SGHNT and CDR2 is YYREEE (reference sequence). CDR3 in amino acids: CASSLKGANYEQYF. The CDR3 DNA reads TGTGCCAGCAGCTTGAAAGGGGCCAACTACGAGCAGTACTTC.

V gene TRBV9 combines with J gene TRBJ2-1, with D perhaps TRBD1 or TRBD2 (5 bases each). Trimming cost V 2 bases and J 8 bases, with 17 bases left between them. The germline V gene encodes CDR1 SGDLS and CDR2 YYNGEE. This CDR3 comprises 15 residues. The CDR3 here is CASSVRDERLDEQFF. DNA of the CDR3: TGTGCCAGCAGCGTCCGGGACGAAAGGTTAGATGAGCAGTTCTTC.

The V and J genes are TRBV10-3 and TRBJ2-7; D gene uncertain. Germline V lookup: CDR1 ENHRY, CDR2 SYGVKD. The CDR3 runs 13 residues. Trimming shortened V by 0 bases and J by 9 bases, and 12 bases separated the two germline ends. Here the CDR3 reads CAISESSRPGQYF. The CDR3, as DNA: TGTGCCATCAGTGAGTCTTCCAGGCCGGGGCAGTACTTC.

A note on this clone: Other DNA sequences in the same sample also yield this CDR3. V usage is TRBV5-4 and J usage is TRBJ2-3; 14 bases are shared with TRBD2. The ends lost 0 bases at V and 3 bases at J; junction bases unmatched: 3. The CDR3 runs to 17 residues. Germline CDR1 is SGHNT and CDR2 is YYREEE (reference sequence). CDR3 protein: CASSLGGLAGGTDTQYF. Here the CDR3 DNA reads TGTGCCAGCAGCTTGGGTGGACTAGCGGGAGGTACAGATACGCAGTATTTT.

This clone occurred once. This sequence joins TRBV6-6 and TRBJ2-7; no clear D gene. The CDR3 sequence is 12 residues long. Between the trimmed V and J ends, which lost 2 bases and 7 bases, there was a span of 9 bases. Germline V lookup: CDR1 MNHNY, CDR2 SVGAGI (reference sequence). The CDR3 is CASSYVGDEQYF. The CDR3 bases are TGTGCCAGCAGTTACGTTGGGGATGAGCAGTACTTC.

This chain joins TRBV21-1 and TRBJ2-7; the table's TRBD2 call for D was not verified on the DNA. TRBV21-1 is a pseudogene. The CDR3 has 18 residues. The CDR3 here is CASHTRTSGSMFLYEQYF. As DNA, the CDR3 is TGTGCCAGCCACACCCGGACTAGCGGGAGTATGTTCCTCTACGAGCAGTACTTC.

The chain recombines TRBV15 with TRBJ2-1; no firm D call. The germline V and J ends were trimmed by 0 bases and 5 bases, with 2 bases remaining between them. This CDR3 is built from 12 residues. The germline gives CDR1 LNHNV, CDR2 YYDKDF (reference sequence). The CDR3 nucleotides are TGTGCCACCAGCAGAGACGACAATGAGCAGTTCTTC. Amino acids: CATSRDDNEQFF.

V is TRBV7-2 and J is TRBJ1-2, with 8 bases aligning to TRBD1. The germline V gene encodes CDR1 SGHTA and CDR2 FQGNSA. This CDR3 spans 15 amino acids. V gave up 1 base and J gave up 7 bases; unmatched junction bases: 8. This CDR3 is CASSLVQGANFGYTF. The CDR3 bases are TGTGCCAGCAGCTTAGTTCAGGGGGCTAATTTTGGCTACACCTTC. The full variable domain, rest sourced from reference TRBV7-2 and TRBJ1-2, is GAGVSQSPSNKVTEKGKDVELRCDPISGHTALYWYRQSLGQGLEFLIYFQGNSAPDKSGLPSDRFSAERTGGSVSTLTIQRTQQEDSAVYLCASSLVQGANFGYTFGSGTRLTVV.

The chain uses TRBV27 and TRBJ2-1; TRBD1 agrees at 9 bases. This CDR3 spans 15 amino acids. With V trimmed by 7 bases and J by 7 bases, 11 bases remained unmatched. Germline lookup yields CDR1 MNHEY and CDR2 SMNVEV (reference sequence). The CDR3 DNA reads TGTGCCAGCACGCTACTGGGACAGGGAAGTAATGAGCAGTTCTTC. Translating it yields CASTLLGQGSNEQFF.

The CDR3, as DNA: TGCAGTGCACCCAATCAACGGGGGCAGTTCTTC. Its protein product is CSAPNQRGQFF. The chain couples TRBV20-1 to TRBJ2-1, with TRBD2 as a possible D gene (5 bases). The CDR3 consists of 11 residues. Trimming stripped 6 bases from V and 12 bases from J, with 15 bases between. Germline CDR1 is DFQATT and CDR2 is SNEGSKA (reference sequence).

The CDR3 DNA sequence: TGTGCCAGCAGCTTAGTAGGTGCGGCACCACAAGAGACCCAGTACTTC. Translation: CASSLVGAAPQETQYF. The chain has TRBV11-2 and TRBJ2-5; no clear D gene. Trimming removed 1 base from V and 2 bases from J, with 14 bases in between. Germline lookup yields CDR1 SGHAT and CDR2 FQNNGV. This CDR3 spans 16 amino acids.

With respect to this clone: The sample has other DNA sequences that encode this CDR3 too. The chain joins TRBV5-6 to TRBJ2-7, with D hard to call. The CDR3 loop spans 13 amino acids. The germline V gene encodes CDR1 SGHDT and CDR2 YYEEEE. Trimming removed 2 bases from V and 2 bases from J, with 8 bases in between. The CDR3 DNA reads TGTGCCAGCAGCTTCACGGGCCCCTACGAGCAGTACTTC. Protein product: CASSFTGPYEQYF.

The V and J genes are TRBV2 and TRBJ2-1; no firm D call. The CDR3 consists of 15 residues. Germline V gene sequence: CDR1 SNHLY, CDR2 FYNNEI. Trimming removed 1 base from V and 0 bases from J, with 7 bases in between. The CDR3 DNA reads TGTGCCAGCAGTGAAGGGGAAGACTCCTACAATGAGCAGTTCTTC. It translates to CASSEGEDSYNEQFF.

This clone was detected once. This chain joins TRBV6-5 and TRBJ2-3; D is unclear. There are 13 residues in the CDR3. The germline CDR1 and CDR2 sequences are MNHEY and SVGAGI. The V gene lost 0 bases and the J gene lost 6 bases, with 7 bases spanning the gap. CDR3 in DNA: TGTGCCAGCAGTTACTCGCGTCAGGATACGCAGTATTTT. Encoded protein: CASSYSRQDTQYF.

This clone was recorded only once. V and J are TRBV4-1 and TRBJ2-1; 10 bases align to TRBD1. V was pared by 5 bases and J by 6 bases, with 10 bases of the junction left unmatched. The CDR3 runs to 16 residues. The germline V gene has CDR1 MGHRA and CDR2 YSYEKL. Here the CDR3 DNA reads TGCGCCAGCAGCGTTAAGAATGGACAGGGGGGCAATGAGCAGTTCTTC. It translates to CASSVKNGQGGNEQFF.

This chain links TRBV28 with TRBJ2-2; D is tentatively TRBD1 or TRBD2 (6 bases each). Trimming took 4 bases from V and 4 from J, leaving 13 bases between them. CDR1 MDHEN and CDR2 SYDVKM come from the germline V gene. The CDR3 extends over 15 amino acids. In DNA, the CDR3 is TGTGCCAGCAGTTGGGGGGCGGTCCCCACCGGGGAGCTGTTTTTT. This encodes CASSWGAVPTGELFF.

The V and J genes are TRBV27 and TRBJ2-2; TRBD2 is a possible D gene (5 bases). Germline CDR1 is MNHEY and CDR2 is SMNVEV (reference sequence). CDR3 size: 14 residues. Trimming took off 7 bases at V and 0 bases at J, with 9 bases between the two ends. The CDR3 loop is CASNVRANTGELFF. CDR3 DNA sequence: TGTGCCAGCAACGTGAGGGCGAACACCGGGGAGCTGTTTTTT.

This clone appeared once. The same CDR3 is also encoded by other DNA sequences in this sample. For the CDR3, the DNA is TGTGCCAGCTCTCCAGGGGGCGCGGGCACTGAAGCTTTCTTT. Translated, it gives CASSPGGAGTEAFF. The chain combines TRBV18 with TRBJ1-1, with 8 bases identical to TRBD1. The CDR3 has 14 residues. Losses at the gene ends were 6 bases for V and 4 bases for J; bases not matched to a gene: 7. Per the germline V gene, CDR1 is KGHSH and CDR2 is LQKENI.